What follows are 2 T cell receptor beta chains derived from one specimen sequenced in a study of CD8 T cells in ankylosing spondylitis. General study results and limits: Characteristic of ankylosing spondylitis blood, it appeared, was a TCR beta motif comprising roughly eight highly homologous variants.

No antigen is known for these receptors. In TCRdb, the 5' RACE reads were re-called with MiXCR into one record per CDR3 protein. The sample holds about 90,000 distinct CDR3 sequences; just under 9% are singletons and the top ten take roughly 29%. Sequencing was performed on blood, either unsorted or a sorted T cell fraction (not recorded which). These receptors all come from a male donor with ankylosing spondylitis.

This clonotype has ten or more counts. The genes are TRBV12-3 or TRBV12-4 and TRBJ2-1; D not resolved. Trimming cost V 3 bases and J 4 bases, with 7 bases left between them. This CDR3 has 13 residues. CDR3 coding DNA: TGTGCCAGCAGTTTCGGGCAGTACAATGAGCAGTTCTTC. Translated: CASSFGQYNEQFF.

This clonotype was seen repeatedly, ten times or more. The chain couples TRBV5-1 to TRBJ2-1, with TRBD2 matching 13 bases. The junction had 14 bases not matched to a gene; V was cut back by 4 bases and J by 10 bases. In germline, CDR1 is SGHRS, CDR2 YFSETQ. CDR3 length equals 17 residues. This CDR3 is CASSLGTSGAITYEQFF. As DNA, the CDR3 is TGCGCCAGCAGCCTCGGGACTAGCGGGGCCATAACGTACGAGCAGTTCTTC.